Sequencing of this T cell receptor (beta chain) was carried out in a study of OX40 agonist ivuxolimab in advanced cancers. Here immunoSEQ multiplex PCR was the method, and the copy in TCRdb shows in-frame clones only, minus some. The profile shows tens of thousands of clones, 89% of them singletons. In its sample, this clone was seen a few times. The sequencing used CD4+ or CD8+ T cells sorted from blood, collected in a trial of the OX40 agonist ivuxolimab. The TCR originated in an adult with an advanced solid tumor such as melanoma, head and neck, liver or kidney cancer.

The CDR3 DNA is TGTGCCAGCAGAGGACAGGGAACTAATGAGCAGTTCTTC. Its translation: CASRGQGTNEQFF. The V and J genes are TRBV7-8 and TRBJ2-1, with TRBD1 matching over 8 bases. The germline gives CDR1 SGHVS, CDR2 FQNEAQ. The V segment lost 6 bases and the J segment 7 bases; nucleotides outside the gene matches: 5. The CDR3 sequence is 13 residues long. Supplemented by reference TRBV7-8 and TRBJ2-1, the full variable domain reads GAGVSQSPRYKVAKRGQDVALRCDPISGHVSLFWYQQALGQGPEFLTYFQNEAQLDKSGLPSDRFFAERPEGSVSTLKIQRTQQEDSAVYLCASRGQGTNEQFFGPGTRLTVL.